This entry concerns a single TCR beta chain. These data originate in a study of blood T cell repertoires in COVID-19. Study information: PBMCs, B-cell-depleted T cells, or T cells provided the cDNA or gDNA that made up the material.

Study processing details: Researchers report that nucleated cell counts were estimated from reference gene primer amplification. The assay was immunoSEQ multiplex PCR, and TCRdb's table has in-frame clones only and misses some. The DNA gave D and trimming, while V, J and clone size come from that table. Among 45,000 or so clones listed, approximately 86% were seen once. CDR3 length equals 17 residues. Looked up from germline, CDR1 is GTSNPN and CDR2 is SVGIG (reference sequence). Between the trimmed V and J ends, which lost 0 bases and 4 bases, there was a span of 20 bases. This TCR derives from a human donor in a cohort sampled during active COVID-19. Material: peripheral blood. The rearrangement joins TRBV30 to TRBJ2-3; D may be TRBD1 (5 bases). The DNA for the CDR3 is TGTGCCTGGAGTGTACCCCGGACCCAGGGAAGGGCAGATACGCAGTATTTT. Amino acids: CAWSVPRTQGRADTQYF.